This TCR beta chain is from a study of PD-1 blockade in classical Hodgkin lymphoma. Here immunoSEQ multiplex PCR was the method, and the copy in TCRdb shows in-frame clones only, minus some. The sample has 70,000 to 80,000 clones, approximately 94% seen once; the top ten hold approximately 8.2%. All patients relapsed after autologous stem cell transplantation, and brentuximab vedotin exposure varied. V was clipped by 4 bases and J by 9 bases, with 10 bases between them. Germline lookup yields CDR1 SGHAT and CDR2 FQNNGV. The CDR3 has 12 residues. This clonotype was obtained from a human donor with classical Hodgkin lymphoma. The material sequenced was peripheral blood mononuclear cells (PBMCs), taken at baseline. The gene calls are TRBV11-2 and TRBJ2-1; D unresolved. The CDR3 coding sequence is TGTGCCAGCAGCTCCTGGCTCGGTGAGCAGTTCTTC. Its translation: CASSSWLGEQFF. Using reference TRBV11-2 and TRBJ2-1 for the parts outside the CDR3, the full variable domain is EAGVAQSPRYKIIEKRQSVAFWCNPISGHATLYWYQQILGQGPKLLIQFQNNGVVDDSQLPKDRFSAERLKGVDSTLKIQPAKLEDSAVYLCASSSWLGEQFFGPGTRLTVL.